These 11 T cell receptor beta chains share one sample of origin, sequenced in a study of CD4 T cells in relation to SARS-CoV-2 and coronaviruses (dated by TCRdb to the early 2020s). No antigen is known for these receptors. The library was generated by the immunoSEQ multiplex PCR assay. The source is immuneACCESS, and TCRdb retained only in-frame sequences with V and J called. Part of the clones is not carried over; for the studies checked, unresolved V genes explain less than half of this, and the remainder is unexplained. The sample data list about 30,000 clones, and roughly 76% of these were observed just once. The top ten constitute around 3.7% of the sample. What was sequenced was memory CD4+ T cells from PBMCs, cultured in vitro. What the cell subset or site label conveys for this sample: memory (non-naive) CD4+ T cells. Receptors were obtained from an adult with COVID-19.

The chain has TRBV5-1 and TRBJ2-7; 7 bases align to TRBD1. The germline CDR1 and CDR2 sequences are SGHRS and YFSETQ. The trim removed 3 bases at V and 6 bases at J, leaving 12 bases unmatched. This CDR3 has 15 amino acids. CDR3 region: CASSSTYRGSLEQYF. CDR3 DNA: TGCGCCAGCAGCTCCACATACAGGGGTTCGCTCGAGCAGTACTTC.

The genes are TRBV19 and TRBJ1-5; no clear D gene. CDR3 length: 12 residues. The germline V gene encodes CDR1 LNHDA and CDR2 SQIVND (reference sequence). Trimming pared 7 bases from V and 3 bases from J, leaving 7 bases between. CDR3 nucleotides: TGTGCCAGTATGGGGTACAATCAGCCCCAGCATTTT. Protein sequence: CASMGYNQPQHF.

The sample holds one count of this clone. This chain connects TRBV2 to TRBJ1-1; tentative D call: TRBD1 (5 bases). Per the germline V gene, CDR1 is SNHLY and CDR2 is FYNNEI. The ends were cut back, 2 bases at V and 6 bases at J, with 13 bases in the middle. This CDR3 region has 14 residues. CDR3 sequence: CASSERRGYAEAFF. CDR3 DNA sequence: TGTGCCAGCAGTGAAAGAAGGGGTTACGCTGAAGCTTTCTTT.

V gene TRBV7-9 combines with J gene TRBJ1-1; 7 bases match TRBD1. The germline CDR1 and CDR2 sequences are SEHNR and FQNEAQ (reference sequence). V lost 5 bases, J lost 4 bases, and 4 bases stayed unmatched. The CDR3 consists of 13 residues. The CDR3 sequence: CASSGQARTEAFF. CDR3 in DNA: TGTGCCAGCAGCGGACAGGCCCGCACTGAAGCTTTCTTT.

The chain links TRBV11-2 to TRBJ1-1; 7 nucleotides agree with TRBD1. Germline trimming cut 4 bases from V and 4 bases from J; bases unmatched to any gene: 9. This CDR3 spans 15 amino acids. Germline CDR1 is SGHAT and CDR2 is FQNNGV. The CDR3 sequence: CASSSTGLGGTEAFF. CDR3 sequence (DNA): TGTGCCAGCAGCTCGACAGGGTTGGGGGGCACTGAAGCTTTCTTT. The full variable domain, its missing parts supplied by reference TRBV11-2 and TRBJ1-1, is EAGVAQSPRYKIIEKRQSVAFWCNPISGHATLYWYQQILGQGPKLLIQFQNNGVVDDSQLPKDRFSAERLKGVDSTLKIQPAKLEDSAVYLCASSSTGLGGTEAFFGQGTRLTVV.

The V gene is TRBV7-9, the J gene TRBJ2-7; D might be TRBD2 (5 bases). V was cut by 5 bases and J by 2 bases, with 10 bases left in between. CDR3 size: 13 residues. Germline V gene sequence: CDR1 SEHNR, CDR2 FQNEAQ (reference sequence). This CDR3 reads CASSPSGTYEQYF. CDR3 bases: TGTGCCAGCAGCCCCAGCGGCACCTACGAGCAGTACTTC.

The CDR3 DNA is TGTGCCAGCAGACCGATACAGGGGGCCTCAAGACAGCCCCAGCATTTT. Protein: CASRPIQGASRQPQHF. The rearrangement joins TRBV28 to TRBJ1-5; 9 nucleotides align to TRBD1. This CDR3 region has 16 residues. Looked up from germline, CDR1 is MDHEN and CDR2 is SYDVKM. V shed 6 bases, J shed 7 bases, and the junction held 13 bases outside the gene matches.

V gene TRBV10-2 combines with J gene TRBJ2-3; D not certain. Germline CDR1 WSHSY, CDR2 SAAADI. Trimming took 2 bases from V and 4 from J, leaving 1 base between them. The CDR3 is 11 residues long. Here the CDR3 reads CASSEADTQYF. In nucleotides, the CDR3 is TGCGCCAGCAGTGAGGCAGATACGCAGTATTTT.

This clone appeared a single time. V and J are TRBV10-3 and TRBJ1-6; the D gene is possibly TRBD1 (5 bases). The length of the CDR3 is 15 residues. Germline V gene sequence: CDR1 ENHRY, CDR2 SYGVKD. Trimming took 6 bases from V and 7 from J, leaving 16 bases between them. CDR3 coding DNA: TGTGCCATCAGGAGAGGTGAGGGGCTGAATTCACCCCTCCACTTT. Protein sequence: CAIRRGEGLNSPLHF.

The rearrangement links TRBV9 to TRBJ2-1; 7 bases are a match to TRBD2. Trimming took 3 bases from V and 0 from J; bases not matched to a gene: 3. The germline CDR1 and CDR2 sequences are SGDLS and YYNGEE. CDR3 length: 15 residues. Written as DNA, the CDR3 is TGTGCCAGCAGCGCTAGCGGAGTCTCCTACAATGAGCAGTTCTTC. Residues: CASSASGVSYNEQFF.

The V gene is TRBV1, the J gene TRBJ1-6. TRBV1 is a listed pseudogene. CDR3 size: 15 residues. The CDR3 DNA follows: TGCACCAGCAGCCAAGCCGGAGGGGGTAATTCACCCCTCCACTTT. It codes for CTSSQAGGGNSPLHF.